This T cell receptor beta chain was documented in a study of shared clonotypes between healthy human individuals (dated by TCRdb to 2018 to 2020). Study-level background: Two women and a few men aged 18 to 49 years were included in the cohort. For each donor, CD4 naive and CD4 memory were each run on three plates, CD8 naive on two plates, and CD8 memory on one plate. Blood TCR repertoires of a handful of healthy adults were deeply sequenced to estimate repertoire size and the extent of clonotype sharing between individuals. To increase sequencing depth and limit assay-specific biases, TCR repertoire library preparation and sequencing were carried out by different laboratories using diverse techniques. Between about 0.94 and 8.9 billion PBMCs per donor were obtained by leukapheresis.

Using the deep immunoSEQ assay, multiplex PCR amplified TCR CDR3 regions from genomic DNA. Extracted genomic DNA from each cell subset was spread evenly across all wells of several immunoSEQ 96-well plates, with each plate serving as a replicate. For sorted subsets, 150 to 200 ng genomic DNA, equal to tens of thousands of T cell genomes, was loaded into each replicate PCR. Purified libraries were measured with a Qubit 3.0 fluorometer, size-checked on a Bioanalyzer 2100, and measured again with the KAPA Library Quantification kit. Each immunoSEQ 96-well plate was sequenced on its own single-read 150-cycle Illumina NextSeq 550 flow cell. Under the source paper's analysis protocol: Because the immunoSEQ output included only junctional sequences and no quality scores, the filtering could not be the same as the filtering used for full-length reads. To assign V/J genes and CDR3, sequences were annotated using PyIR, a Python wrapper for IgBLAST v1.9, with IMGT germline references. Reads with weak V/J assignments (E-value above 1e-6), missing CDR3, stop codons, out-of-frame junctions, or ambiguous translated residues were removed. V3J clonotypes were defined by identical inferred V gene, J gene, and CDR3 amino acid sequence. The percentage overlap between two repertoires was calculated by dividing the number of shared unique clonotypes by the size of the smaller repertoire. Repertoire richness was assessed with RTK rarefaction, the Chao1 estimator, and Recon v2.1 estimates of unobserved clonotypes. OLGA was used to compute generation probabilities for all TCRbeta clonotypes that the gDNA method yielded from a few donors. TCRdb holds this immuneACCESS table with in-frame rearrangements only. Some clones are missing; in checked studies, unresolved V genes explain under half, and the rest has no known cause. V, J and clone size are taken as reported in that table, and D and trimming were inferred from the DNA itself. Across this sample there are over 2,000,000 clones, with roughly 95% seen only once. Of the sample, more than 1.5% is held by the ten largest clones.

CD8 naive samples consisted of CD45RO-negative cells that were positively selected for CCR7, yielding a CD45RA+CCR7+ population without TemRA cells. Donors were healthy HIV-negative adults with no recently reported acute infections or vaccinations. All donors were Caucasian adults living in Nashville, Tennessee, USA. Blood was obtained by leukapheresis, after which PBMCs were separated by Ficoll-Histopaque density gradient centrifugation and cryopreserved in liquid nitrogen vapor phase. Analytical flow cytometry was used to check the purity and quantity of each magnetically sorted T cell population. Each sorted fraction had its genomic DNA isolated and then quantified by UV absorbance on a Nanodrop 2000c. Regarding this clone: Which antigen it targets is not known. Per-base qualities were not stored, and no clone one base away is much larger.

What the study reported, not specific to this receptor: Sampling was restricted to blood, and TCR repertoires in tissues likely differ from the TCR repertoires found in blood. Across four donors, roughly 5% of naive CD4, approximately 3.6% of naive CD8, under 2.5% of memory CD4, and over 0.35% of memory CD8 clonotypes were shared. Compared with non-shared clonotypes, clonotypes shared by all four sorted-subset donors had higher generation probabilities. The genetic and exposure-history diversity represented was limited by the small number of donors. Pairwise subsampling indicated that sequencing depth was expected to affect the degree of clonotype sharing among donors. Naive subsets generally had larger estimated clonotype richness than memory subsets did. Even with the large sequencing depth, rarefaction of the sorted-subset datasets indicated that sequencing was incomplete.

The sequenced material came from naive CD8+ T cells from PBMCs. The cell subset or site tag for this specimen amounts to: CD45RA+CCR7+. The sequence was collected from a young man in good health. Some clones in this sample may be carry-over from other donors' samples.

Here the CDR3 is given as CASSSDRLNTEAFF. The DNA sequence reads TGTGCCAGCAGCTCTGACAGGTTGAACACTGAAGCTTTCTTT. This sequence uses TRBV5-6 and TRBJ1-1, and TRBD1 may be the D gene, going by 6 matching bases. In the germline V gene, CDR1 corresponds to SGHDT and CDR2 to YYEEEE. Relative to germline, V is 3 bases shorter and J is 0 bases shorter, with 9 bases between their ends. Inclusive of the bounding cysteine and phenylalanine, the CDR3 is 14 residues long. Kept here is only the CDR3 DNA, which spans 42 bases and is read in frame from base 1. Supplemented by the reference TRBV5-6 and TRBJ1-1 proteins around the CDR3, the complete variable domain is DAGVTQSPTHLIKTRGQQVTLRCSPKSGHDTVSWYQQALGQGPQFIFQYYEEEERQRGNFPDRFSGHQFPNYSSELNVNALLLGDSALYLCASSSDRLNTEAFFGQGTRLTVV.